This is a list of T cell receptor beta chains from one sample in a study of blood T cell repertoires in COVID-19. Sequencing used immunoSEQ multiplex PCR; TCRdb keeps in-frame clones, though not all of them. The table has around 200,000 clones, 75% to 90% seen once. The sequencing input was PBMCs or T cells enriched from blood (not recorded which). The receptors shown here come from a young man who had recovered from COVID-19. Both conserved end residues are part of each CDR3. The order of the fields is J gene, clone size, D gene, V gene, CDR3 DNA, CDR3 protein. A D gene is named only where the DNA matches it firmly. Clone size appears in some rows only: once, few, many, or a class for an expanded clone.

J: TRBJ2-2; size: .; D: .; V: TRBV5-1; DNA: TGCGCCAGCAGCTTGGGACAGCCGAACACCGGGGAGCTGTTTTTT; CDR3: CASSLGQPNTGELFF
J: TRBJ2-7; size: .; D: .; V: TRBV27; DNA: TGTGCCAGCAGTTTTTCCGGGACATCCTCCTACGAGCAGTACTTC; CDR3: CASSFSGTSSYEQYF
J: TRBJ2-3; size: .; D: TRBD2; V: TRBV5-4; DNA: TGTGCCAGCAGCCCCAGACTAGCGGGGGGGCATTTAGATACGCAGTATTTT; CDR3: CASSPRLAGGHLDTQYF
J: TRBJ2-5; size: .; D: TRBD2; V: TRBV10-1; DNA: TGCGCCAGCAGCGCGGCTAGCGGGGGGCTAGAGACCCAGTACTTC; CDR3: CASSAASGGLETQYF
J: TRBJ2-1; size: .; D: .; V: TRBV28; DNA: TGTGCCAGCAGTCGCGGGATGTCCTACAATGAGCAGTTCTTC; CDR3: CASSRGMSYNEQFF
J: TRBJ1-2; size: .; D: TRBD1; V: TRBV28; DNA: TGTGCCAGCAGTTTATCCGTAAAGGGACAGGTCTATGGCTACACCTTC; CDR3: CASSLSVKGQVYGYTF
J: TRBJ1-5; size: .; D: .; V: TRBV2; DNA: TGTGCCAGCAGTGACGAGCTCAATCAGCCCCAGCATTTT; CDR3: CASSDELNQPQHF
J: TRBJ1-6; size: .; D: .; V: TRBV7-9; DNA: TGTGCCAGCAAGATGCGGGGGCCTTCTAATTATAATTCACCCCTCCACTTT; CDR3: CASKMRGPSNYNSPLHF
J: TRBJ2-2; size: .; D: TRBD1; V: TRBV3-1/TRBV3-2; DNA: TGTGCCAGCAGGACAGGGGTCCCGAACACCGGGGAGCTGTTTTTT; CDR3: CASRTGVPNTGELFF
J: TRBJ2-3; size: .; D: TRBD2; V: TRBV18; DNA: TGTGCCAGCTCACCACCTAGCGGGGGAGAAGATACGCAGTATTTT; CDR3: CASSPPSGGEDTQYF
J: TRBJ1-2; size: .; D: .; V: TRBV28; DNA: TGTGCCAGCAGTAGGGAAATTAGCGCTAACTATGGCTACACCTTC; CDR3: CASSREISANYGYTF
J: TRBJ1-4; size: .; D: .; V: TRBV3-1/TRBV3-2; DNA: TGTGCCAGCAGCCAAGATACGGGTCCAACTAATGAAAAACTGTTTTTT; CDR3: CASSQDTGPTNEKLFF
J: TRBJ2-7; size: .; D: TRBD2; V: TRBV27; DNA: TGTGCCAGCAGTTCTCTAGCCGGGACTAGCGGGGTGCGTTTCTCTTACGAGCAGTACTTC; CDR3: CASSSLAGTSGVRFSYEQYF
J: TRBJ1-1; size: .; D: .; V: TRBV11-2; DNA: TGTGCCAGCAGCTTAAACACAGGGCTAAATGAAGCTTTCTTT; CDR3: CASSLNTGLNEAFF
J: TRBJ1-6; size: .; D: .; V: TRBV7-2; DNA: TGTGCCAGCAGCTTAGACAGAGACACCTATAATTCACCCCTCCACTTT; CDR3: CASSLDRDTYNSPLHF
J: TRBJ2-3; size: .; D: TRBD2; V: TRBV27; DNA: TGTGCCAGCAGTCTTAGCGGGGGACTCACAGATACGCAGTATTTT; CDR3: CASSLSGGLTDTQYF
J: TRBJ2-7; size: .; D: TRBD1; V: TRBV5-4; DNA: TGTGCCAGCAGCCCCCAGGGGGCCGTTGATAGCGAGCAGTACTTC; CDR3: CASSPQGAVDSEQYF
J: TRBJ2-3; size: .; D: TRBD1; V: TRBV5-6; DNA: TGTGCCAGCAGCACCCGGGACAGGGTATTAGATACGCAGTATTTT; CDR3: CASSTRDRVLDTQYF
J: TRBJ1-5; size: .; D: .; V: TRBV9; DNA: TGTGCCAGCAGCACAGGGACGGATCAGCCCCAGCATTTT; CDR3: CASSTGTDQPQHF
J: TRBJ2-3; size: .; D: TRBD1; V: TRBV6-5; DNA: TGTGCCAGCAGTTACTCGAAGGGGGCCGCAGATACGCAGTATTTT; CDR3: CASSYSKGAADTQYF
J: TRBJ2-2; size: few; D: .; V: TRBV10-1; DNA: TGCGCCAGCAGTGAGACGGCCGGGGAGCTGTTTTTT; CDR3: CASSETAGELFF
J: TRBJ2-1; size: .; D: TRBD2; V: TRBV2; DNA: TGTGCCAGCAGTCCCCTAGCGGGACTGATCAATGAGCAGTTCTTC; CDR3: CASSPLAGLINEQFF
J: TRBJ2-2; size: .; D: TRBD1; V: TRBV24-1; DNA: TGTGCCACCAGGACAGGGGGCGATTCCGGGGAGCTGTTTTTT; CDR3: CATRTGGDSGELFF
J: TRBJ2-7; size: .; D: TRBD2; V: TRBV28; DNA: TGTGCCAGCAGTCTTAGCGGGGCCTCCTACGAGCAGTACTTC; CDR3: CASSLSGASYEQYF
J: TRBJ1-2; size: .; D: TRBD1; V: TRBV6-2/TRBV6-3; DNA: TGTGCCAGCAGTTATACAGGGGACTATGGCTACACCTTC; CDR3: CASSYTGDYGYTF
J: TRBJ1-3; size: .; D: .; V: TRBV2; DNA: TGTGCCAGCACCGCCGACGCTAGCTCTGGAAACACCATATATTTT; CDR3: CASTADASSGNTIYF
J: TRBJ1-1; size: .; D: TRBD1; V: TRBV29-1; DNA: TGCAGCGTTGTTTGGGACAGGAACACTGAAGCTTTCTTT; CDR3: CSVVWDRNTEAFF
J: TRBJ1-1; size: .; D: .; V: TRBV15; DNA: TGTGCCACCAGCAGAGACGTTGGGGTTTGGGGACACTTTGAAGCTTTCTTT; CDR3: CATSRDVGVWGHFEAFF
J: TRBJ2-1; size: .; D: .; V: TRBV7-2; DNA: TGTGCCAGCAGCCTTTCGGTTTGGGTCGGGGATGAGCAGTTCTTC; CDR3: CASSLSVWVGDEQFF
J: TRBJ1-2; size: .; D: .; V: TRBV7-9; DNA: TGTGCCAGCAGCCCATCGGGATCCGGGCCCGTCAACACCTTC; CDR3: CASSPSGSGPVNTF
J: TRBJ1-4; size: .; D: .; V: TRBV5-1; DNA: TGCGCCAGCAGCTCGAACCCGATACAGGGTGGTAATGAAAAACTGTTTTTT; CDR3: CASSSNPIQGGNEKLFF
J: TRBJ2-3; size: .; D: TRBD1; V: TRBV5-1; DNA: TGCGCCACCGCGACAGGGGGGAGCACAGATACGCAGTATTTT; CDR3: CATATGGSTDTQYF
J: TRBJ2-3; size: .; D: TRBD2; V: TRBV7-2; DNA: TGTGCCAGCAGCTTAAGACCTAGCGGGACCTCAAATACGCAGTATTTT; CDR3: CASSLRPSGTSNTQYF